This T cell receptor (beta chain) was obtained from a study of human T cells and chemical hapten exposure. Regarding the study as a whole: Sensitizing with DPC caused no change in TCRs above 1 in 1000 frequency. Alopecia affected the donors, so their immune response may differ from healthy people's.

This clonotype was seen more than once but under ten times. Its antigen is currently unknown. Noted time point: pre-sensitization, week 0. Treatment described: therapeutic diphenylcyclopropenone sensitization with weekly scalp DPC. Extraction of total RNA was performed on unfractionated whole blood. The library labeled individual cDNA molecules by adding unique molecular identifiers to them. In TCRdb, the RACE reads were re-called with MiXCR into one record per CDR3 protein. The data hold about 300,000 distinct CDR3 sequences, with over 5% observed a single time. Germline CDR1 reads LGHDT; CDR2 reads YNNKEL (reference sequence). Between the trimmed V and J ends, which lost 3 bases and 0 bases, there was a span of 9 bases. CDR3 length equals 15 residues.

The receptor's source is a young woman with alopecia areata. Some clones in this sample may be carry-over from other donors' samples. The chain joins TRBV3-1 to TRBJ1-3, with D unresolved. The specimen was whole blood, collected in connection with sensitization to the hapten diphenylcyclopropenone (DPC). The CDR3 here is CASSQLDNSGNTIYF. For the CDR3, the DNA is TGTGCCAGCAGCCAGTTAGACAACTCTGGAAACACCATATATTTT.